This T cell receptor beta chain comes out of a study of T cell repertoires in cytomegalovirus infection. Study overall: Through public TCR beta signatures, both CMV infection and matching HLA type were indicated. The study's findings and limits: Clonotype analysis showed dominance of the ex vivo response by HLA-C-restricted CMV-specific TCR beta clonotypes. Summed public TCR beta family frequency identified CMV carriers bearing the relevant HLA.

As to this clonotype: The antigen remains undetermined.

MiXCR, applied by TCRdb to the reads, yields one record per CDR3 protein. This table has around 500,000 distinct CDR3 sequences, more than 40% appearing once. The receptor comes from a human donor in good health (CMV status not recorded). Some clones in this sample may be carry-over from other donors' samples. The sequenced sample was cultured PBMCs, obtained from culture after CMV antigen stimulation.

The DNA of the CDR3 is TGTGCCAGCAGGCAAATAGCGGGATACTACAATGAGCAGTTCTTC. This sequence encodes CASRQIAGYYNEQFF. The chain links TRBV12-3 or TRBV12-4 to TRBJ2-1, with TRBD2 identical over 8 bases. CDR3 length equals 15 residues. V dropped 6 bases and J dropped 3; count of bases not matched to a gene: 7.